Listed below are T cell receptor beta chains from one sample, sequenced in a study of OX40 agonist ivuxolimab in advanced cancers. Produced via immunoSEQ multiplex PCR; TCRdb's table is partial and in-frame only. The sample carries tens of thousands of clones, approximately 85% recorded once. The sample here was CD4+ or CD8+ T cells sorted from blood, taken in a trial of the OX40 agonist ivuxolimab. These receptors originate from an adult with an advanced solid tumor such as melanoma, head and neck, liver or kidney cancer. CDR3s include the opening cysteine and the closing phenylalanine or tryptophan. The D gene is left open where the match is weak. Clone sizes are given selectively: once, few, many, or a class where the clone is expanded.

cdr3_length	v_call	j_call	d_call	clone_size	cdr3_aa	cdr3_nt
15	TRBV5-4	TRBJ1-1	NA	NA	CASSSPQGSVTEAFF	TGTGCCAGCAGCTCTCCACAGGGATCGGTCACTGAAGCTTTCTTT
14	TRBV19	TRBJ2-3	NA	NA	CASSMGRGTDTQYF	TGTGCCAGTAGTATGGGACGGGGCACAGATACGCAGTATTTT
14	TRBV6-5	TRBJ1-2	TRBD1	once	CASSYGQGGYGYTF	TGTGCCAGCAGTTACGGCCAGGGGGGATACGGCTACACCTTC
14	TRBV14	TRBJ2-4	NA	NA	CASSSTTGKNIQYF	TGTGCCAGCAGCTCGACAACAGGGAAAAACATTCAGTACTTC
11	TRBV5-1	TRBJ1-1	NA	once	CASRGNTEAFF	TGCGCCAGCAGGGGGAACACTGAAGCTTTCTTT
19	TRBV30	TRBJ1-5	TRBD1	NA	CAWSVPGQGIWGLRQPQHF	TGTGCCTGGAGCGTACCGGGACAGGGGATATGGGGGCTCAGACAGCCCCAGCATTTT
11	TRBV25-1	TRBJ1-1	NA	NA	CASSGLKGAFF	TGTGCCAGCAGTGGCCTCAAGGGAGCTTTCTTT
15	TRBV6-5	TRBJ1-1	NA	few	CASSRRPGSGTEAFF	TGTGCCAGCAGCCGAAGGCCGGGGTCGGGCACTGAAGCTTTCTTT
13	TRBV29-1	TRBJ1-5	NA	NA	CSVEDSPNQPQHF	TGCAGCGTTGAAGACTCCCCCAATCAGCCCCAGCATTTT
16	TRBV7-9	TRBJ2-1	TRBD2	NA	CASSFILAGGGNEQFF	TGTGCCAGCAGCTTCATCCTAGCGGGAGGGGGTAATGAGCAGTTCTTC
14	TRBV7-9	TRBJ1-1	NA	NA	CASSLAFQNTEAFF	TGTGCCAGCAGCTTAGCGTTCCAGAACACTGAAGCTTTCTTT
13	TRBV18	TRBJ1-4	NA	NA	CASSDQGNEKLFF	TGTGCCAGCTCAGATCAGGGGAATGAAAAACTGTTTTTT
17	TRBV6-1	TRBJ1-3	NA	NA	CASSGPGRTSSGNTIYF	TGTGCCAGCAGTGGACCGGGGAGGACCTCCTCTGGAAACACCATATATTTT
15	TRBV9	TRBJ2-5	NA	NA	CASSANTGLSETQYF	TGTGCCAGCAGCGCTAATACAGGGCTTTCTGAGACCCAGTACTTC
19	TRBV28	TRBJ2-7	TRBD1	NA	CASSLFRGRDTGMPYEQYF	TGTGCCAGCAGTTTATTCAGGGGGCGCGACACCGGGATGCCTTACGAGCAGTACTTC
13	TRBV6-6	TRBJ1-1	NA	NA	CASSKQGYTEAFF	TGTGCCAGCAGTAAGCAGGGTTACACTGAAGCTTTCTTT
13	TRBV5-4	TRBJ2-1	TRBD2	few	CARGMRGRNEQFF	TGTGCCAGGGGCATGCGGGGGAGGAATGAGCAGTTCTTC
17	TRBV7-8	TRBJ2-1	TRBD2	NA	CASSLLIGVSGRNEQFF	TGTGCCAGCAGCTTATTAATAGGGGTGAGCGGGAGAAATGAGCAGTTCTTC
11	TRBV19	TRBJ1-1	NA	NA	CASSILGSPFF	TGTGCCAGTAGTATTCTCGGCAGCCCTTTCTTT
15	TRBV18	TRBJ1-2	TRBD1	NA	CASSPMDRGFYGYTF	TGTGCCAGCTCACCTATGGACAGGGGATTCTATGGCTACACCTTC
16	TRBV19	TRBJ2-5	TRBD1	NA	CASRGSRTGDLSPQYF	TGTGCCAGTAGAGGGTCCCGGACAGGCGATTTGAGTCCCCAGTACTTC